The 18 T cell receptor beta chains presented below share a single source sample, sequenced in a study of blood T cell repertoires in COVID-19 (dated by TCRdb to 2018 to 2020). The library was produced with the immunoSEQ multiplex PCR assay. TCRdb took this table from immuneACCESS and kept in-frame rearrangements with V and J called. Such tables lack part of the clones; where checked against another copy, unresolved V genes explain under half of the gap, and the rest is unexplained. The sample profile shows some 140,000 clones; around 85% of them were found once. The ten largest clones add up to about 4.3% of the sample. The material sequenced was peripheral blood. These receptors all stem from a human donor in a cohort sampled during active COVID-19.

This clone was detected a few times. The genes are TRBV2 and TRBJ1-1, with TRBD1 identical over 7 bases. V trimming: 4 bases; J trimming: 3 bases; junction bases outside the gene matches: 5. Germline CDR1 reads SNHLY; CDR2 reads FYNNEI. The CDR3 runs 14 residues. As DNA, the CDR3 is TGTGCCAGCAGTGCACAGGGGACAGACACTGAAGCTTTCTTT. This codes for CASSAQGTDTEAFF.

V gene TRBV19 combines with J gene TRBJ2-3, with TRBD1 as a possible D gene (5 bases). With 3 bases removed from V and 4 bases from J, the gap between germline ends came to 20 bases. The CDR3 is made up of 17 amino acids. CDR1 and CDR2 from the germline V gene are LNHDA and SQIVND (reference sequence). The CDR3 here is CASSISFGAGFPDTQYF. The CDR3 DNA reads TGTGCCAGTAGTATCTCTTTTGGGGCAGGGTTCCCAGATACGCAGTATTTT.

The genes are TRBV6-5 and TRBJ2-3; TRBD1 is a possible D gene (5 bases). Germline CDR1 and CDR2: MNHEY and SVGAGI. Trimming took 7 bases from V and 2 from J, leaving 10 bases between them. This CDR3 contains 13 residues. This CDR3 reads CASNQGSTDTQYF. The DNA of the CDR3 is TGTGCCAGCAACCAGGGTTCCACAGATACGCAGTATTTT.

The chain links TRBV29-1 to TRBJ2-3; D is undetermined. Per germline, CDR1 SQVTM and CDR2 ANQGSEA. The CDR3 runs 13 residues. Trimming took off 2 bases at V and 1 base at J, with 7 bases between the two ends. CDR3 residues: CSVEWAGTDTQYF. CDR3 in DNA: TGCAGCGTTGAATGGGCAGGCACAGATACGCAGTATTTT.

V gene TRBV19 combines with J gene TRBJ2-5; 9 bases map to TRBD2. CDR1 is LNHDA, CDR2 SQIVND, per germline (reference sequence). The CDR3 extends over 15 amino acids. V was clipped by 1 base and J by 4 bases; unmatched bases: 4. The CDR3 spells CASSIGGGRAETQYF. The DNA of the CDR3 is TGTGCCAGTAGTATAGGAGGCGGGAGGGCAGAGACCCAGTACTTC. Drawing the rest from reference TRBV19 and TRBJ2-5, the complete variable domain is DGGITQSPKYLFRKEGQNVTLSCEQNLNHDAMYWYRQDPGQGLRLIYYSQIVNDFQKGDIAEGYSVSREKKESFPLTVTSAQKNPTAFYLCASSIGGGRAETQYFGPGTRLLVL.

The chain couples TRBV12-3 or TRBV12-4 to TRBJ1-2; D gene uncertain. The CDR3 loop spans 12 amino acids. Trimming left V 3 bases short and J 6 bases short, with 8 bases between. CDR3 sequence (DNA): TGTGCCAGCAGTTTCTCGGGGAATGGCTACACCTTC. This gives the protein CASSFSGNGYTF.

In this sample, this clone turned up once. The chain couples TRBV12-1 to TRBJ1-2. TRBV12-1 is tagged as a pseudogene. The CDR3 loop spans 11 amino acids. The DNA of the CDR3 is TGTGCCAGCAGCTTTTATTGTGGCTACACCTTC. This sequence encodes CASSFYCGYTF.

The rearrangement links TRBV3-1 (or the pseudogene TRBV3-2) to TRBJ2-7, with 10 bases fitting TRBD2. The ends lost 5 bases at V and 6 bases at J; junction bases unmatched: 13. CDR1 and CDR2 (germline): LGHDT, YNNKEL (reference sequence). The CDR3 is 16 residues long. This CDR3 is CASSSPEREGASEQYV. CDR3 coding DNA: TGTGCCAGCAGCTCGCCGGAGCGGGAGGGAGCGAGCGAGCAGTACGTC.

V usage is TRBV7-9 and J usage is TRBJ2-7, with D possibly matching TRBD2 (6 bases). V was clipped by 3 bases and J by 6 bases, with 15 bases between them. The CDR3 length is 14 residues. The germline CDR1 and CDR2 sequences are SEHNR and FQNEAQ (reference sequence). CDR3 nucleotides: TGTGCCAGCAGCTTCTCGGAGGGCCGGGTCGAGCAGTACGTC. It is translated as CASSFSEGRVEQYV.

CDR3 nucleotide sequence: TGTGCCAGCAGTTTTCGCCAAGAGACCCAGTACTTC. The encoded protein is CASSFRQETQYF. The V gene is TRBV12-3 or TRBV12-4, the J gene TRBJ2-5, with unresolved D. This CDR3 has 12 amino acids. V was shortened by 3 bases and J by 1 base, with 3 bases between the two germline ends.

The sample holds one count of this clone. This rearrangement joins TRBV9 to TRBJ2-7, with D unresolved. The CDR3 covers 13 residues. V lost 3 bases, J lost 3 bases, and 10 bases lay in between. Germline lookup yields CDR1 SGDLS and CDR2 YYNGEE. CDR3 sequence (DNA): TGTGCCAGCAGCGCAGACTTGGGCTACGAGCAGTACTTC. Protein: CASSADLGYEQYF.

CDR3 DNA sequence: TGTGCCAGCAGCGTAGGACAGGGACATAATTCACCCCTCCACTTT. This gives the protein CASSVGQGHNSPLHF. The gene calls are TRBV9 and TRBJ1-6; 7 nucleotides agree with TRBD1. The CDR3 covers 15 residues. V was pared by 0 bases and J by 5 bases, with 2 bases of the junction left unmatched. Per the germline V gene, CDR1 is SGDLS and CDR2 is YYNGEE. Full variable domain (outside the CDR3, taken from reference TRBV9 and TRBJ1-6): DSGVTQTPKHLITATGQRVTLRCSPRSGDLSVYWYQQSLDQGLQFLIQYYNGEERAKGNILERFSAQQFPDLHSELNLSSLELGDSALYFCASSVGQGHNSPLHFGNGTRLTVT.

The gene calls are TRBV11-2 and TRBJ2-5; possibly TRBD1 for D (5 bases). Germline V gene sequence: CDR1 SGHAT, CDR2 FQNNGV. V shed 5 bases and J shed 3 bases, with 16 bases lying between them. This CDR3 spans 15 amino acids. In nucleotides, the CDR3 is TGTGCCAGCAGCCCCTCTATGGGGCATGAAGAGACCCAGTACTTC. Amino acid sequence: CASSPSMGHEETQYF.

The table lists this clone with a few counts. This sequence joins TRBV5-1 and TRBJ2-1; 13 bases agree with TRBD2. The germline CDR1 and CDR2 sequences are SGHRS and YFSETQ. The CDR3 extends over 16 amino acids. V dropped 2 bases and J dropped 7; count of bases not matched to a gene: 6. The DNA of the CDR3 is TGCGCCAGCAGCTTACTAGCGGGGGGGCGGACAAATGAGCAGTTCTTC. Protein sequence: CASSLLAGGRTNEQFF. The full variable domain, with the rest looked up from reference TRBV5-1 and TRBJ2-1, is KAGVTQTPRYLIKTRGQQVTLSCSPISGHRSVSWYQQTPGQGLQFLFEYFSETQRNKGNFPGRFSGRQFSNSRSEMNVSTLELGDSALYLCASSLLAGGRTNEQFFGPGTRLTVL.

V usage is TRBV24-1 and J usage is TRBJ1-1; weak D call: TRBD1 (6 bases). The CDR3 has 13 residues. In germline, CDR1 is KGHDR, CDR2 SFDVKD. V was cut by 7 bases and J by 1 base, with 9 bases left in between. The CDR3: CATRQGENTEAFF. The CDR3 DNA is TGTGCCACCAGACAGGGTGAGAACACTGAAGCTTTCTTT.

The chain uses TRBV7-2 and TRBJ2-7; D gene uncertain. CDR1 is SGHTA and CDR2 is FQGNSA in the germline V gene. V dropped 6 bases and J dropped 4 bases, with 13 bases sitting between them. The CDR3 is made up of 13 amino acids. CDR3 amino acids: CASRSGSSYEQYF. The CDR3 DNA reads TGTGCCAGCAGAAGTGGTAGCAGTTACGAGCAGTACTTC. The full variable domain, completed using reference TRBV7-2 and TRBJ2-7, is GAGVSQSPSNKVTEKGKDVELRCDPISGHTALYWYRQSLGQGLEFLIYFQGNSAPDKSGLPSDRFSAERTGGSVSTLTIQRTQQEDSAVYLCASRSGSSYEQYFGPGTRLTVT.

The J gene is TRBJ2-7, the V gene TRBV28; a possible D gene is TRBD2 (5 bases). With 6 bases removed from V and 3 bases from J, the gap between germline ends came to 12 bases. Germline V gene sequence: CDR1 MDHEN, CDR2 SYDVKM. There are 13 residues in the CDR3. This chain's CDR3 is CASSLGEGYEQYV. DNA of the CDR3: TGTGCCAGCAGCCTAGGCGAGGGCTACGAGCAGTACGTC.

The chain employs TRBV7-6 and TRBJ1-4, with TRBD1 matching over 12 bases. The CDR3 spans 16 residues. With V trimmed by 1 base and J by 5 bases, 2 bases remained unmatched. From germline, CDR1 is SGHVS and CDR2 FNYEAQ. In DNA form, the CDR3 reads TGTGCCAGCAGCTTAGATGGGACAGGGGGCAATGAAAAACTGTTTTTT. Its protein product is CASSLDGTGGNEKLFF.